This T cell receptor (beta chain) was captured in a study of vaccination and CD4 T cells after COVID-19. Overall study findings and caveats: Only after vaccination were a median approximately 85% of convalescents' reactive clones seen.

As for this clonotype: The antigen is unknown.

Oncomine TCR Beta short-read sequencing was applied to DNA from cultured CD4+ T cells. TCRdb reanalysed the PCR reads using MiXCR and keeps one entry per CDR3 protein. The sample lists 11,000 or so distinct CDR3 sequences, 40% to 50% seen once, with over 25% in the top ten. The germline V gene has CDR1 MNHEY and CDR2 SVGEGT. V lost 4 bases to trimming and J lost 9 bases, with 13 bases between them. The CDR3 consists of 13 residues. Treatment described: roughly 11-day PBMC culture with coronavirus spike peptide pools or control peptides (ViraFEST assay). There were positive PCR dates ranging from March to December 2020, all predating US Alpha, Beta and Delta variants.

The TCR was taken from a human donor who had recovered from COVID-19. The gene calls are TRBV6-2 or TRBV6-3 and TRBJ1-5; D is perhaps TRBD1 (5 bases). The sample taken for sequencing was CD4+ T cells from blood, cultured in vitro. CDR3 residues: CASSSGYGRPQHF. Written as DNA, the CDR3 is TGTGCCAGCAGTTCAGGGTATGGCCGGCCCCAGCATTTT.